One sample yielded the 31 T cell receptor beta chains listed below, sequenced in a study of T cells after yellow fever vaccination. TCRdb processed the 5' RACE reads anew with MiXCR; each CDR3 protein has one entry. The repertoire has hundreds of thousands of distinct CDR3 sequences, roughly an eighth of them found once; the top ten carry roughly 3%. Sample: CD4+ T cells sorted from PBMCs, taken 15 days after the yellow fever booster vaccination. These receptors were taken from a man younger than 30 who received the YFV17D yellow fever vaccine.

This clonotype was seen ten or more times. CDR3 coding DNA: TGTGCCACCAGCAGAGATCCGGACAACCCTGGAAACACCATATATTTT. This codes for CATSRDPDNPGNTIYF. The chain links TRBV15 to TRBJ1-3; a weak D match, TRBD1 (5 bases). Trimming cost V 0 bases and J 2 bases, with 11 bases left between them. The CDR3 loop spans 16 amino acids. Looked up from germline, CDR1 is LNHNV and CDR2 is YYDKDF (reference sequence).

This clonotype was recorded many times. The genes are TRBV4-3 and TRBJ1-2, with 9 bases lining up with TRBD1. Germline CDR1 is LGHNA and CDR2 is YSLEER. The CDR3 extends over 16 amino acids. The ends lost 0 bases at V and 7 bases at J; junction bases unmatched: 9. For the CDR3, the DNA is TGCGCCAGCAGCCAAGATTTACGGGACAGGGTATCTGGCTACACCTTC. Translation gives CASSQDLRDRVSGYTF.

Comment on this clonotype: The junction does not match germline at one end; this may be a read error. V and J are TRBV4-2 and TRBJ1-3; maybe TRBD1 (5 bases). Germline CDR1 LGHNA, CDR2 YNFKEQ. This CDR3 has 15 amino acids. The CDR3 loop reads CASSQDPGLGNTLYF. Written as DNA, the CDR3 is TGTGCCAGCAGCCAAGATCCAGGGCTTGGAAACACCCTATATTTT.

The table lists this clonotype with a few counts. The V and J genes are TRBV5-6 and TRBJ2-7; 9 nucleotides match TRBD2. The CDR3 loop spans 15 amino acids. V shed 1 base, J shed 6 bases, and the junction held 8 bases outside the gene matches. CDR1 is SGHDT, CDR2 YYEEEE, per germline. CDR3 loop: CASSLLAGGPSEQYV. The DNA for the CDR3 is TGTGCCAGCAGCTTGCTGGCGGGGGGGCCATCCGAGCAGTACGTC.

The gene calls are TRBV10-3 and TRBJ1-1; D is ambiguous. V was clipped by 0 bases and J by 6 bases, with 11 bases between them. This CDR3 is 14 amino acids long. Germline V CDR1 and CDR2: ENHRY, SYGVKD. This CDR3 is CAISESRGSSEAFF. CDR3 nucleotide sequence: TGTGCCATCAGTGAGTCTCGGGGTTCATCTGAAGCTTTCTTT.

In this sample, this clonotype turned up a few times. V gene TRBV10-3 combines with J gene TRBJ1-5; tentative D call: TRBD1 (6 bases). V was pared by 6 bases and J by 7 bases, with 13 bases between. CDR1 and CDR2 from the germline V gene are ENHRY and SYGVKD. This CDR3 contains 13 residues. This CDR3 is CAIRSTGDQPQHF. The CDR3 DNA sequence: TGTGCCATCAGATCGACAGGAGACCAGCCCCAGCATTTT.

The sample holds many counts of this clonotype. The chain has TRBV5-1 and TRBJ2-1, with D unclear. The CDR3 runs to 11 residues. Germline-derived CDR1 and CDR2 are SGHRS and YFSETQ. V was pared by 5 bases and J by 5 bases, with 5 bases between. CDR3 residues: CASRKDNEQFF. The CDR3 nucleotides read TGCGCCAGCAGGAAGGACAATGAGCAGTTCTTC.

This clonotype was observed a handful of times. V gene TRBV9 combines with J gene TRBJ2-5; tentatively, D is TRBD2 (5 bases). Trimming shortened V by 0 bases and J by 7 bases, and 7 bases separated the two germline ends. Germline CDR1 is SGDLS and CDR2 is YYNGEE. This CDR3 is built from 12 residues. CDR3 region: CASSVGAGTQYF. The CDR3, as DNA: TGTGCCAGCAGCGTAGGTGCGGGGACCCAGTACTTC.

The chain is built from TRBV2 and TRBJ2-3; no firm D call. The germline gives CDR1 SNHLY, CDR2 FYNNEI. The CDR3 length is 15 residues. V lost 2 bases, J lost 2 bases, and 11 bases lay in between. The DNA of the CDR3 is TGTGCCAGCAGTGAACTCCAGCTATACACAGATACGCAGTATTTT. This encodes CASSELQLYTDTQYF.

The V call is TRBV5-1, the J call TRBJ2-1; 10 bases fit TRBD2. J gave up 8 bases and V 5 bases, and 7 bases lay outside the gene matches. Germline V CDR1 and CDR2: SGHRS, YFSETQ. This CDR3 contains 14 residues. CDR3 sequence: CASRIGTSDHEQFF. The CDR3 DNA is TGCGCCAGCAGAATCGGGACTAGCGACCATGAGCAGTTCTTC.

This clonotype was picked up a small number of times. The chain couples TRBV7-3 to TRBJ1-1; D is perhaps TRBD1 (6 bases). Germline CDR1 and CDR2: SGHTA and FQGTGA. Trimming shortened V by 5 bases and J by 1 base, and 11 bases separated the two germline ends. The CDR3 runs 14 residues. CDR3 nucleotide sequence: TGTGCCAGCAGCGGAAACAGGGAGAACACTGAAGCTTTCTTT. It specifies CASSGNRENTEAFF.

The rearrangement links TRBV7-9 to TRBJ1-4, with 12 bases that match TRBD1. Germline-derived CDR1 and CDR2 are SEHNR and FQNEAQ (reference sequence). J lost 6 bases, V lost 5 bases, and 1 base had no gene match. The CDR3 spans 14 residues. The CDR3 is CASSRDRGHEKLFF. CDR3 nucleotides: TGTGCCAGCAGCCGGGACAGGGGGCATGAAAAACTGTTTTTT.

The chain has TRBV20-1 and TRBJ2-2; 7 nucleotides align to TRBD1. Germline V gene lookup returns CDR1 DFQATT and CDR2 SNEGSKA (reference sequence). V lost 0 bases and J lost 4; bases outside the gene matches: 8. CDR3 length: 16 amino acids. The CDR3 loop is CSARDRKTGSTGELFF. Here the CDR3 DNA reads TGCAGTGCTAGAGATCGAAAGACAGGGAGCACCGGGGAGCTGTTTTTT.

This clonotype was found a few times. V and J are TRBV5-6 and TRBJ2-1; 7 nucleotides align to TRBD2. Losses at the gene ends were 5 bases for V and 0 bases for J; bases not matched to a gene: 8. The CDR3 sequence is 16 residues long. The germline V gene has CDR1 SGHDT and CDR2 YYEEEE. The CDR3 sequence is CASRRREGSSYNEQFF. CDR3 sequence (DNA): TGTGCCAGCAGGAGGAGGGAGGGGAGCTCCTACAATGAGCAGTTCTTC.

A few counts support this clonotype. This chain links TRBV14 with TRBJ1-2, with D unresolved. Per germline, CDR1 SGHDN and CDR2 FVKESK. There are 14 residues in the CDR3. V was clipped by 0 bases and J by 5 bases, with 10 bases between them. The CDR3 spells CASSQESEKYGYTF. CDR3 DNA: TGTGCCAGCAGCCAAGAATCGGAAAAGTATGGCTACACCTTC.

This rearrangement joins TRBV7-3 to TRBJ2-7, with TRBD2 identical over 7 bases. The CDR3 spans 17 residues. Trimming removed 0 bases from V and 0 bases from J; junction bases left unmatched: 8. In germline, CDR1 is SGHTA, CDR2 FQGTGA. CDR3 sequence: CASSLTLAGGNSYEQYF. The CDR3 DNA is TGTGCCAGCAGCTTAACTCTGGCCGGGGGGAACTCCTACGAGCAGTACTTC.

The V and J genes are TRBV6-1 and TRBJ1-3; unclear D gene. Germline V CDR1 and CDR2: MNHNS, SASEGT. V was pared by 2 bases and J by 0 bases, with 11 bases between. The CDR3 is made up of 16 amino acids. This CDR3 is CASSELAVGSGNTIYF. The CDR3 DNA follows: TGTGCCAGCAGTGAACTCGCTGTCGGCTCTGGAAACACCATATATTTT.

The chain joins TRBV7-2 to TRBJ1-2; 9 positions match TRBD1. Germline CDR1 reads SGHTA; CDR2 reads FQGNSA. This CDR3 has 15 amino acids. Trimming removed 6 bases from V and 4 bases from J; junction bases left unmatched: 9. CDR3 coding DNA: TGTGCCAGCAGACCTCCGGGACAGGGACCCTATGGCTACACCTTC. This sequence encodes CASRPPGQGPYGYTF.

This clonotype occurred a few times. The chain carries TRBV7-2 and TRBJ2-6, with 7 bases matching TRBD1. J was trimmed by 0 bases and V by 3 bases; bases with no gene match: 8. The germline V gene has CDR1 SGHTA and CDR2 FQGNSA. The CDR3 has 18 amino acids. CDR3 sequence (DNA): TGTGCCAGCAGCTTCAACAGGGGATCCCTCTCTGGGGCCAACGTCCTGACTTTC. Its protein is CASSFNRGSLSGANVLTF.

A few counts support this clonotype. The chain carries TRBV24-1 and TRBJ2-4; no clear D. Trimming removed 4 bases from V and 2 bases from J, with 14 bases in between. The V gene's germline CDR1 is KGHDR and CDR2 SFDVKD. The CDR3 sequence is 16 residues long. CDR3 in DNA: TGTGCCACCAGTGAATGGGCCTTAAGGTCCAAAAACATTCAGTACTTC. Residues: CATSEWALRSKNIQYF.

This clonotype was seen only a few times. This chain links TRBV14 with TRBJ2-3; D gene uncertain. The V gene lost 2 bases and the J gene lost 9 bases, with 12 bases spanning the gap. Germline CDR1 and CDR2: SGHDN and FVKESK. The CDR3 runs 13 residues. The CDR3: CASSQRSLKTQYF. DNA of the CDR3: TGTGCCAGCAGCCAACGGTCTTTGAAAACGCAGTATTTT.

There are many counts of this clonotype. The chain couples TRBV29-1 to TRBJ2-5; tentative D call: TRBD2 (6 bases). The CDR3 covers 12 residues. Germline V CDR1 and CDR2: SQVTM, ANQGSEA. The CDR3 DNA follows: TGCTCGGGGGTCGGGCTTCCGGAGACCCAGTACTTC. Translating it yields CSGVGLPETQYF.

CDR3 in amino acids: CASSRTGTGTYEQYF. The CDR3 bases are TGTGCCAGCAGCCGAACCGGGACAGGGACGTACGAGCAGTACTTC. The chain links TRBV11-2 to TRBJ2-7; 9 nucleotides agree with TRBD1. The CDR3 totals 15 residues. Germline CDR1 reads SGHAT; CDR2 reads FQNNGV. J gave up 4 bases and V 5 bases, and 9 bases lay outside the gene matches.

V usage is TRBV6-5 and J usage is TRBJ1-5; D not certain. The CDR3 extends over 13 amino acids. CDR1 is MNHEY and CDR2 is SVGAGI in the germline V gene. V lost 1 base and J 4 bases, leaving 5 bases between the germline ends. CDR3 DNA sequence: TGTGCCAGCAGTTACTTAGTTAATCAGCCCCAGCATTTT. Its translation is CASSYLVNQPQHF.

This clonotype was seen more than once but under ten times. The CDR3 region has the DNA TGCGCCAGCAGCCAAGCACCAGCGACTAGCACAGATACGCAGTATTTT. Translating gives CASSQAPATSTDTQYF. V usage is TRBV4-3 and J usage is TRBJ2-3; D call uncertain. The CDR3 loop spans 16 amino acids. Trimming cost V 1 base and J 0 bases, with 11 bases left between them. The germline V gene has CDR1 LGHNA and CDR2 YSLEER.

This sequence joins TRBV21-1 and TRBJ2-3; the D segment call TRBD1 is taken from the table without a DNA check. TRBV21-1 is a pseudogene. The CDR3 has 14 residues. The CDR3 loop is CASSKSPCTDTQYF. In nucleotides, the CDR3 is TGTGCCAGCAGCAAATCCCCCTGCACAGATACGCAGTATTTT.

V usage is TRBV28 and J usage is TRBJ2-1; either TRBD1 or TRBD2 may fit D (5 bases each). The V and J ends lost 5 bases and 6 bases respectively, with 14 bases between them. CDR1 and CDR2 from the germline V gene are MDHEN and SYDVKM. The CDR3 has 14 residues. In nucleotides, the CDR3 is TGTGCCAGCAGTCTAGGAATGGGGGTCAATGAGCAGTTCTTC. This gives the protein CASSLGMGVNEQFF.

Only a few counts were recorded for this clonotype. This chain connects TRBV5-1 to TRBJ2-3, with a weak D call TRBD1 (5 bases). Trimming pared 3 bases from V and 6 bases from J, leaving 14 bases between. This CDR3 is built from 14 residues. Germline-derived CDR1 and CDR2 are SGHRS and YFSETQ. For the CDR3, the DNA is TGCGCCAGCAGCTCAAACCCGACAGACGATACGCAGTATTTT. It codes for CASSSNPTDDTQYF.

This clonotype was seen a handful of times. J is TRBJ1-4 and V is TRBV2; the match to TRBD1 covers 8 bases. V lost 8 bases to trimming and J lost 5 bases; unmatched junction nucleotides: 4. CDR1 is SNHLY and CDR2 is FYNNEI in the germline V gene. The CDR3 sequence is 13 residues long. This CDR3 is CASPGTGNEKLFF. Here the CDR3 DNA reads TGTGCCAGCCCCGGGACAGGAAATGAAAAACTGTTTTTT. Filled out from reference TRBV2 and TRBJ1-4, the complete variable domain reads EPEVTQTPSHQVTQMGQEVILRCVPISNHLYFYWYRQILGQKVEFLVSFYNNEISEKSEIFDDQFSVERPDGSNFTLKIRSTKLEDSAMYFCASPGTGNEKLFFGSGTQLSVL.

This clonotype was seen a handful of times. The V and J genes are TRBV20-1 and TRBJ2-5; the D call may be TRBD1 or TRBD2 (5 bases each). Trimming shortened V by 0 bases and J by 5 bases, and 13 bases separated the two germline ends. Germline loops: CDR1 DFQATT, CDR2 SNEGSKA (reference sequence). The CDR3 has 14 residues. The CDR3 nucleotides are TGCAGTGCTAGAGATCGGTCGGGGCAGGAGACCCAGTACTTC. As protein: CSARDRSGQETQYF.

The chain carries TRBV14 and TRBJ2-3, with D uncertain. Germline CDR1 SGHDN, CDR2 FVKESK. Trimming pared 5 bases from V and 5 bases from J, leaving 11 bases between. There are 13 residues in the CDR3. CDR3 sequence reads: CASSTSPRDTQYF. CDR3 nucleotide sequence: TGTGCCAGCAGCACCAGTCCCCGAGATACGCAGTATTTT.